Presented here are 14 T cell receptor beta chains from one specimen sequenced in a study of blood T cell repertoires in COVID-19 (dated by TCRdb to about 2020). Receptors were amplified or captured by the immunoSEQ multiplex PCR assay. As stored in TCRdb, this immuneACCESS dataset retains in-frame rearrangements with V and J assigned. A fraction of the clones does not appear; measured against another copy, unresolved V genes explain less than half of the discrepancy, and the remainder lacks a known reason. The sample table holds about 200,000 clones, of which 89% were seen once. The ten largest clones add up to about 5% of the sample. The material sequenced was peripheral blood. These receptors all stem from a middle-aged woman with acute or convalescent COVID-19.

This rearrangement joins TRBV4-2 to TRBJ1-4; 12 bases align to TRBD1. The trim removed 1 base at V and 3 bases at J, leaving 9 bases unmatched. The CDR3 covers 19 residues. Germline V gene sequence: CDR1 LGHNA, CDR2 YNFKEQ. The CDR3 region is CASSQVWGTGGSANEKLFF. The CDR3, as DNA: TGTGCCAGCAGCCAAGTATGGGGGACAGGGGGCTCGGCTAATGAAAAACTGTTTTTT.

This chain uses TRBV19 with TRBJ2-1; TRBD2 might be the D (6 bases). The length of the CDR3 is 15 residues. CDR1 is LNHDA and CDR2 is SQIVND in the germline V gene (reference sequence). V lost 3 bases and J 8 bases, leaving 17 bases between the germline ends. The CDR3 nucleotides read TGTGCCAGTAGTATTGTGGGCGGGGCGTGGGATGAGCAGTTCTTC. Encoded protein: CASSIVGGAWDEQFF.

This clone was counted a few times. The chain uses TRBV6-5 and TRBJ1-5, with 8 bases aligning to TRBD1. The CDR3 is made up of 15 amino acids. V lost 5 bases and J lost 4; bases outside the gene matches: 7. Germline V gene sequence: CDR1 MNHEY, CDR2 SVGAGI. For the CDR3, the DNA is TGTGCCAGCAGTCAACAGGGGGTTGGTAATCAGCCCCAGCATTTT. The encoded protein is CASSQQGVGNQPQHF.

The CDR3 here is CASTHEGLDYGYTF. The CDR3 region has the DNA TGTGCCAGCACCCACGAGGGATTAGACTATGGCTACACCTTC. The chain combines TRBV6-5 with TRBJ1-2; no clear D gene. V was cut by 7 bases and J by 3 bases, with 15 bases left in between. The germline V gene has CDR1 MNHEY and CDR2 SVGAGI. The CDR3 contains 14 residues.

Only one count was recorded for this clone. The V gene is TRBV20-1, the J gene TRBJ1-5; D ambiguous. The germline gives CDR1 DFQATT, CDR2 SNEGSKA (reference sequence). The CDR3 covers 11 residues. The germline V and J ends were trimmed by 2 bases and 15 bases, with 14 bases remaining between them. The DNA of the CDR3 is TGCAGTGCTAGAAGTCGGGAAGAATCGCATTTT. It specifies CSARSREESHF.

The rearrangement links TRBV7-8 to TRBJ1-1; D uncertain. CDR1 is SGHVS and CDR2 is FQNEAQ in the germline V gene. V lost 5 bases, J lost 0 bases, and 10 bases lay in between. The CDR3 loop spans 14 amino acids. The CDR3 sequence is CASSPIVLNTEAFF. The CDR3 nucleotides read TGTGCCAGCAGCCCAATAGTCCTGAACACTGAAGCTTTCTTT.

The rearrangement uses TRBV27 and TRBJ2-3; 7 bases are shared with TRBD1. The V gene end was trimmed by 5 bases and the J gene end by 1 base; junction bases not matched to a gene: 3. Looked up from germline, CDR1 is MNHEY and CDR2 is SMNVEV (reference sequence). This CDR3 is 14 amino acids long. CDR3 loop: CASSPGTGTDTQYF. DNA for the CDR3: TGTGCCAGCAGTCCGGGGACAGGCACAGATACGCAGTATTTT.

The chain joins TRBV6-5 to TRBJ2-3; 9 bases agree with TRBD1. J gave up 5 bases and V 0 bases, and 3 bases lay outside the gene matches. CDR1 is MNHEY, CDR2 SVGAGI, per germline. The CDR3 is made up of 15 amino acids. The DNA for the CDR3 is TGTGCCAGCAGTTACTCGGGACAGGGAGGAGATACGCAGTATTTT. Encoded protein: CASSYSGQGGDTQYF.

This chain links TRBV12-5 with TRBJ1-4, with 10 bases lining up with TRBD1. V shed 3 bases and J 0 bases; nucleotides not matched to a gene: 10. The CDR3 is 19 amino acids. Germline loops: CDR1 LGHNT, CDR2 FRNRAP. The CDR3 sequence is CASGLSGTGELATNEKLFF. The CDR3 coding sequence is TGTGCTAGTGGTTTATCCGGGACAGGGGAACTTGCAACTAATGAAAAACTGTTTTTT.

This chain joins TRBV6-5 and TRBJ1-1; D not certain. Germline CDR1 is MNHEY and CDR2 is SVGAGI. The CDR3 is 13 amino acids. Trimming shortened V by 6 bases and J by 1 base, and 9 bases separated the two germline ends. CDR3 in amino acids: CASSGTPNTEAFF. The CDR3 bases are TGTGCCAGCAGCGGTACCCCGAACACTGAAGCTTTCTTT.

This rearrangement joins TRBV19 to TRBJ2-1; the match to TRBD2 covers 10 bases. V shed 1 base and J 5 bases; nucleotides not matched to a gene: 2. Germline CDR1 is LNHDA and CDR2 is SQIVND (reference sequence). The CDR3 is 15 residues long. The DNA of the CDR3 is TGTGCCAGTAGTATAGTTAGCGGGGGGAACAATGAGCAGTTCTTC. Protein product: CASSIVSGGNNEQFF.

V is TRBV2 and J is TRBJ2-6; 8 positions agree with TRBD1. From germline, CDR1 is SNHLY and CDR2 FYNNEI. V lost 6 bases to trimming and J lost 0 bases; unmatched junction nucleotides: 4. There are 16 residues in the CDR3. The CDR3 loop reads CASRRTGSSGANVLTF. CDR3 DNA sequence: TGTGCCAGCAGACGGACAGGGAGCTCTGGGGCCAACGTCCTGACTTTC.

The J gene is TRBJ2-5, the V gene TRBV4-2; 7 bases fit TRBD2. Per germline, CDR1 LGHNA and CDR2 YNFKEQ. This CDR3 has 15 residues. Unmatched junction bases numbered 4, after V lost 1 base and J lost 2 bases. CDR3 residues: CASSQGASGQETQYF. The DNA for the CDR3 is TGTGCCAGCAGCCAAGGGGCTAGCGGTCAAGAGACCCAGTACTTC.

This chain connects TRBV3-1 (or the pseudogene TRBV3-2) to TRBJ2-5; TRBD2 agrees at 15 bases. The CDR3 length is 16 residues. CDR1 and CDR2 from the germline V gene are LGHDT and YNNKEL (reference sequence). After removal of 4 bases from V and 5 bases from J, the junction contained 5 bases not matched to a gene. Here the CDR3 reads CASSPWTSGGAETQYF. The DNA for the CDR3 is TGTGCCAGCAGCCCGTGGACTAGCGGGGGGGCTGAGACCCAGTACTTC.